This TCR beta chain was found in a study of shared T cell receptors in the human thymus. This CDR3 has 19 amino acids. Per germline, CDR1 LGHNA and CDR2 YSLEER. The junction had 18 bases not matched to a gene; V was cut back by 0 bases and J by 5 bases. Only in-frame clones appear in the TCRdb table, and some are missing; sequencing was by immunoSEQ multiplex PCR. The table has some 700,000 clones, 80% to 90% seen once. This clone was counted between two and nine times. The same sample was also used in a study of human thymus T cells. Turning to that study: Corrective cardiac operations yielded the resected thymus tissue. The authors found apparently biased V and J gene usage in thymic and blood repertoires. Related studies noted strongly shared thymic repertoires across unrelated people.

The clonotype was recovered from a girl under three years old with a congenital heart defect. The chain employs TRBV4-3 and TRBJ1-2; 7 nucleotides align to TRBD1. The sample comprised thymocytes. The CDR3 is CASSQDLGGGSWGRYGYTF. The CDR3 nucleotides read TGCGCCAGCAGCCAAGATTTAGGAGGGGGCAGTTGGGGACGGTATGGCTACACCTTC.